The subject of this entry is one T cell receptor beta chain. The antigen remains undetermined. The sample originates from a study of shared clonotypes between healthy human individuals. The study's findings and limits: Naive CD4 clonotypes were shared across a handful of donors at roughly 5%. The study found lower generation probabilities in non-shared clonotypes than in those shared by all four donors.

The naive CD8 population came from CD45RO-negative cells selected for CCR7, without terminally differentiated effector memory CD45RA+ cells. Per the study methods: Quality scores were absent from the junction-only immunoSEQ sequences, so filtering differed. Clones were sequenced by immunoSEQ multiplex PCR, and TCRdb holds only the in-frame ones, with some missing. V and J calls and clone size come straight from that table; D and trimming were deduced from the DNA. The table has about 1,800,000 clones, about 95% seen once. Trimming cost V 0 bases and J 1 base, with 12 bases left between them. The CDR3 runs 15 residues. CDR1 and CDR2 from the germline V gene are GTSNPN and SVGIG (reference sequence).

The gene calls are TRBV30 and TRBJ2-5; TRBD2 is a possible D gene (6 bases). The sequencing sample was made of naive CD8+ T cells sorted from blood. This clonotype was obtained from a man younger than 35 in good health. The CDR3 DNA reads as TGTGCCTGGAGTGTACTGGGGGGTCTCCAAGAGACCCAGTACTTC. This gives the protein CAWSVLGGLQETQYF.